One sample yielded the 14 T cell receptor beta chains listed below, sequenced in a study of blood T cells in healthy people across ages. It was with a sample-barcoded 5' primer and a J-beta primer mix that a second PCR of roughly 7 to 12 cycles was run. TCRdb independently ran MiXCR on the 5' RACE reads; one entry per CDR3 protein. The repertoire holds some 1.6 million distinct CDR3 sequences, with roughly 30% as singletons. The sequencing sample was made of blood. Every receptor here comes from a woman in her 30s in good health.

This clonotype was detected a few times. The genes are TRBV18 and TRBJ2-3; 9 nucleotides align to TRBD2. CDR3 length: 17 amino acids. Germline V gene sequence: CDR1 KGHSH, CDR2 LQKENI. Germline trimming cut 2 bases from V and 2 bases from J; bases unmatched to any gene: 8. In DNA form, the CDR3 reads TGTGCCAGCTCACCAGGATTAGCGGGAGTGATCACAGATACGCAGTATTTT. Translated: CASSPGLAGVITDTQYF.

V gene TRBV5-1 combines with J gene TRBJ2-5; 8 bases align to TRBD2. The DNA end favors TRBJ2-7, so the J call may be wrong. The length of the CDR3 is 15 residues. Germline V gene data show CDR1 as SGHRS and CDR2 as YFSETQ. CDR3 sequence (DNA): TGCGCCAGCAGCCGAGGACTAGCTTTTGCCTACGAGCAGTACTTC. It translates to CASSRGLAFAYEQYF.

This clonotype was seen at least ten times. This chain links TRBV5-5 with TRBJ2-5; D uncertain. Trimming removed 0 bases from V and 6 bases from J, with 12 bases in between. This CDR3 is 14 amino acids long. CDR1 SGHKS and CDR2 YYEKEE come from the germline V gene (reference sequence). The CDR3 region is CASSLARTQQTQYF. As DNA, the CDR3 is TGTGCCAGCAGCTTGGCCAGGACGCAGCAGACCCAGTACTTC.

In the case of this clonotype: One junction end does not reproduce the germline sequence, and a read error may be involved. In DNA form, the CDR3 reads TGCGCCGGCAGTCGGGGGACATCTAGCACAGATACGCAGTATTTT. This sequence encodes CAGSRGTSSTDTQYF. The chain joins TRBV5-1 to TRBJ2-3; possibly TRBD1 or TRBD2 for D (6 bases each). The germline gives CDR1 SGHRS, CDR2 YFSETQ. The CDR3 is made up of 15 amino acids. Variable domain in full (rest from reference TRBV5-1 and TRBJ2-3): KAGVTQTPRYLIKTRGQQVTLSCSPISGHRSVSWYQQTPGQGLQFLFEYFSETQRNKGNFPGRFSGRQFSNSRSEMNVSTLELGDSALYLCAGSRGTSSTDTQYFGPGTRLTVL.

The rearrangement links TRBV27 to TRBJ2-7; D ambiguous. The CDR3 runs to 10 residues. Germline loops: CDR1 MNHEY, CDR2 SMNVEV (reference sequence). The CDR3 protein is CAIQLHEQYF. The CDR3 region has the DNA TGTGCTATACAGCTCCACGAGCAGTACTTC.

J is TRBJ1-2 and V is TRBV5-6; 11 bases agree with TRBD1. In germline, CDR1 is SGHDT, CDR2 YYEEEE. Unmatched junction bases numbered 6, after V lost 4 bases and J lost 1 base. The CDR3 is 16 residues long. CDR3 sequence reads: CASSLPGQGDNYGYTF. The CDR3 DNA sequence: TGTGCCAGCAGCCTCCCGGGACAGGGGGATAACTATGGCTACACCTTC.

CDR3 DNA sequence: TGTGCCAGTAGTCGGGTGACAGGACCCTACGAGCAGTACTTC. Amino acid sequence: CASSRVTGPYEQYF. This chain connects TRBV19 to TRBJ2-7; D perhaps matches TRBD1 (6 bases). Trimming removed 5 bases from V and 2 bases from J, with 13 bases in between. From germline, CDR1 is LNHDA and CDR2 SQIVND (reference sequence). CDR3 length: 14 residues.

This clonotype was seen a few times. The gene calls are TRBV7-9 and TRBJ2-5; D is unclear. Germline CDR1 is SEHNR and CDR2 is FQNEAQ (reference sequence). V dropped 5 bases and J dropped 5 bases, with 15 bases sitting between them. CDR3 length equals 14 residues. The CDR3 sequence: CASSTAAQRETQYF. CDR3 DNA sequence: TGTGCCAGCAGCACCGCTGCCCAAAGGGAGACCCAGTACTTC.

This clonotype was seen a single time. The chain joins TRBV5-6 to TRBJ2-6, with D tentatively TRBD2 (6 bases). The length of the CDR3 is 17 residues. Germline V gene data show CDR1 as SGHDT and CDR2 as YYEEEE. V dropped 5 bases and J dropped 0 bases, with 15 bases sitting between them. This CDR3 is CASRASAGSSGANVLTF. In DNA, the CDR3 is TGTGCCAGCAGGGCGTCAGCGGGTAGCTCTGGGGCCAACGTCCTGACTTTC.

The chain joins TRBV6-1 to TRBJ2-5; D may correspond to TRBD1 or TRBD2 (5 bases each). This CDR3 region has 12 residues. V was shortened by 10 bases and J by 3 bases, with 12 bases between the two germline ends. The germline V gene encodes CDR1 MNHNS and CDR2 SASEGT. The CDR3 reads CATGGHKETQYF. The CDR3 nucleotides read TGTGCCACAGGAGGACACAAAGAGACCCAGTACTTC.

In the case of this clonotype: One end of the junction does not line up with germline, which may come from a read error. The chain recombines TRBV9 with TRBJ2-1, with TRBD1 matching 8 bases. The CDR3 has 16 amino acids. Looked up from germline, CDR1 is SGDLS and CDR2 is YYNGEE. The CDR3 sequence is CASSVKGRGPNNERFF. The DNA for the CDR3 is TGTGCCAGCAGCGTAAAGGGCAGGGGGCCAAACAATGAGCGGTTCTTC.

At least ten counts were recorded for this clonotype. The chain employs TRBV20-1 and TRBJ2-5; no firm D call. The assigned J gene may be wrong: the sequence end matches TRBJ2-7 better. The CDR3 sequence is 10 residues long. Germline V gene lookup returns CDR1 DFQATT and CDR2 SNEGSKA (reference sequence). The CDR3 loop reads CSARDNEQYF. Here the CDR3 DNA reads TGCAGTGCTAGAGATAACGAGCAGTACTTC.

The chain joins TRBV6-5 to TRBJ2-7; 7 bases line up with TRBD1. The V gene end was trimmed by 6 bases and the J gene end by 2 bases; junction bases not matched to a gene: 7. The V gene's germline CDR1 is MNHEY and CDR2 SVGAGI. CDR3 length: 14 residues. The CDR3 nucleotides read TGTGCCAGCAGAAAAACAGGGACAGCCTACGAGCAGTACTTC. Its translation: CASRKTGTAYEQYF.

This clonotype was counted ten times or more. A read error may account for a junction end that differs from germline. The chain carries TRBV5-1 and TRBJ1-6; a weak D match, TRBD1 (6 bases). This CDR3 contains 13 residues. Germline V CDR1 and CDR2: SGHRS, YFSETQ. DNA of the CDR3: TGTGCCAGCAGCCTAGGGGGTAATTCACCCCTCCACTTT. The encoded protein is CASSLGGNSPLHF.